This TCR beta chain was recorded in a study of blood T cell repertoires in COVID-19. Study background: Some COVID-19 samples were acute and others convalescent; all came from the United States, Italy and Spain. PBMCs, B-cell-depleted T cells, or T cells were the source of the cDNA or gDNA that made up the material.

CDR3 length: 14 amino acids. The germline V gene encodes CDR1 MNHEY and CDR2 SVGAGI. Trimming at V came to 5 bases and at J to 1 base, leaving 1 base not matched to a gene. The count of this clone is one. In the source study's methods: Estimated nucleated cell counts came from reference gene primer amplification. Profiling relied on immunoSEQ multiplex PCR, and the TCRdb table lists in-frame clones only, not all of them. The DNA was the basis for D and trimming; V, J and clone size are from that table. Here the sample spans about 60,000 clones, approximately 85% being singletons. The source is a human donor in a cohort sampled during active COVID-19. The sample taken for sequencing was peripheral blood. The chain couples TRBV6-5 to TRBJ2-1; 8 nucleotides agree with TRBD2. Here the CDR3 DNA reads TGTGCCAGCAGTCGCGGGGGGTCCTACAATGAGCAGTTCTTC. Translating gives CASSRGGSYNEQFF.